This TCR beta chain was sequenced in a study of vaccination and CD4 T cells after COVID-19 (dated by TCRdb to the early 2020s). At the level of the whole study: Convalescent patients had a positive SARS-CoV-2 result on nasal swab PCR, and of these patients, several had mild disease and one had severe disease. The convalescent cohort comprised six males and four females, including two Hispanic individuals, seven Caucasians, two Asians and one multiracial person. Each participant got two doses of either the Pfizer-BioNTech BNT162b2 vaccine (n=8) or the Moderna mRNA-1273 vaccine (n=2). Post-COVID blood samples from convalescent patients were collected a median of roughly 100 days after diagnosis, with a range of roughly 35 to 170 days. Post-vaccine blood samples were obtained a median of around 74 days after the second vaccine dose, with a range of about 13 to 250 days. The cultures were stimulated with overlapping spike peptide pools from SARS-CoV-2 and from the common cold coronaviruses HCoV-NL63, HCoV-OC43 and HCoV-229E. Control cultures received a CEFX viral epitope pool as the positive control, an HIV-1 Nef peptide pool as the negative control, or no peptide. The spike-specific CD4+ TCR repertoire was compared before and after mRNA vaccination in over nine COVID-19 convalescent patients and a few infection-naive healthy vaccine recipients. What the study reported, not specific to this receptor: In convalescent patients, a median around 84% of post-vaccine SARS-CoV-2-reactive clones were detected only after vaccination, and vaccine-specific priming was suggested by this finding. The median number of SARS-CoV-2-reactive clonotypes rose from around 20 after infection to a few dozen after vaccination, but the change was not significant. Only a relatively small number of convalescent patients were included in the study, and early timepoints following natural infection were not analyzed. Of the vaccine-specific clones in convalescent patients, 304 of 307, or nearly all, reacted only to SARS-CoV-2 spike and did not cross-react with common cold coronaviruses.

In its sample, this clonotype was seen a few times. Its binding antigen is unknown. Base qualities are missing; no much larger clone stands one base away. This specimen's treatment or condition label, interpreted: approximately nine-day PBMC culture with coronavirus spike peptide pools or control peptides (ViraFEST assay). The ViraFEST assay, used in the study, expanded antigen-specific T cells with peptide pools and then identified the expanded clonotypes through TCR sequencing. The convalescent patients' positive SARS-CoV-2 PCR tests were from March to December 2020, which was before the Alpha, Beta and Delta variants emerged in the United States. Under 2.5 million PBMCs per well were cultured in IMDM with roughly 4.8% human AB serum and 9 to 10 IU/ml IL-2, plus 10 ug/ml peptide pools. On days 3 and 7, half of the culture medium was replaced with fresh IL-2-containing medium. After 10 to 11 days of culture, CD4+ T cells were isolated by negative selection with the EasySep CD4+ T cell isolation kit. Ficoll-Paque Plus gradient centrifugation was used to isolate PBMCs from whole blood, and the isolated PBMCs were then either used fresh or cryopreserved at -140C. Triplicate wells were generally used for each culture condition.

The library was prepared using PCR. TCR sequencing of DNA from cultured CD4+ T cells used the Oncomine TCR Beta short-read assay at the Johns Hopkins FTIC core. Genomic DNA was extracted from the cultured CD4+ T cells with the QIAamp micro DNA kit. Oncomine TCR Beta libraries from cultured CD4+ T cells were pooled with unique dual indexes and sequenced on an Illumina iSeq 100. Turning to the authors' computational methods: Non-productive sequences were removed, and CDR3s not starting with C, not ending with F or W, or shorter than 7 amino acids were discarded. Antigen-specific clonotypes were identified using the MANAFEST web application through comparison of peptide-stimulated wells with reference and other culture wells. An FDR below 0.05, an odds ratio above 5, and a productive frequency above 0.1% in at least two of three replicate wells were required for clones to be considered positive. Clonotypes that were significantly expanded in both SARS-CoV-2 spike wells and at least one common cold coronavirus spike condition were defined as cross-reactive. Using R version 3.6.1, CDR3 homology was evaluated through Levenshtein distances (stringdist) along with unrooted phylogenetic trees (ape). TCRdb reran the public reads through fastp at Q25 and MiXCR, keeping productive beta chains. Each CDR3 protein gets just one entry, which takes the most common genes and DNA from the rows behind it. TCRdb's processing, not the authors' own work, is the source of the V and J calls. This sample lists 10,000 to 15,000 distinct CDR3 sequences; 50% were detected once. Of the sample, around a third falls within the top ten clones.

The CDR3, cysteine through phenylalanine, is 15 amino acids long. Only the CDR3 DNA is retained, 45 bases long and in frame from the first base. Looking up the germline V gene (reference sequence) yields CDR1 SEHNR and CDR2 FQNEAQ. The V and J ends are trimmed by 7 bases and 3 bases, leaving 15 bases between them. The sample taken for sequencing was CD4+ T cells from blood, cultured in vitro. The sequence derives from a human donor who had recovered from COVID-19. Recombination linked TRBV7-9 to TRBJ1-4; no D gene can be assigned with confidence. The sequenced DNA: TGTGCCAGCATCCCCTCTTTTGCAGCTAATGAAAAACTGTTTTTT. It translates as CASIPSFAANEKLFF.